The 9 T cell receptor beta chains below all came from one sample that was sequenced in a study of CD8+CD57+ T cells in acquired aplastic anemia (dated 2018 in TCRdb). Sequenced using an Illumina HiSeq 2000. Profiling of TCR beta VDJ combinations and CDR3 sequences used genomic DNA as the template. The raw public data were reprocessed by TCRdb itself: fastp quality trimming at Q25, MiXCR clonotype calling, in-frame beta chains only. Here each entry gathers all rows of one CDR3 protein and keeps the most common genes and DNA. This sample is represented by about 170,000 distinct CDR3 sequences; approximately 40% of them were singletons. The ten largest clones represent over 0.95% of the sample. The sequencing input was sorted CD4+, CD8+, or CD8+CD57+ T cells (not recorded which) from PBMCs. The source is a human donor in good health.

The chain joins TRBV25-1 to TRBJ1-2; 12 bases are a match to TRBD1. The ends lost 3 bases at V and 6 bases at J; junction bases unmatched: 8. This CDR3 is built from 16 residues. Germline CDR1 MGHDK, CDR2 SYGVNS. This CDR3 is CASSDPWGTGGHGYTF. The CDR3 DNA reads TGTGCCAGCAGTGATCCTTGGGGGACAGGGGGCCATGGCTACACCTTC.

This chain joins TRBV6-5 and TRBJ2-7; weak D call: TRBD1 (6 bases). The CDR3 length is 16 residues. The V end was cut by 1 base, the J end by 2 bases, with 15 bases between. Looked up from germline, CDR1 is MNHEY and CDR2 is SVGAGI. The CDR3 loop reads CASSYLTGLGAYEQYF. Written as DNA, the CDR3 is TGTGCCAGCAGTTACTTAACAGGGTTGGGCGCCTACGAGCAGTACTTC.

The table lists this clonotype with many counts. The V call is TRBV7-9, the J call TRBJ1-4; no firm D call. V lost 7 bases, J lost 8 bases, and 14 bases lay in between. Germline CDR1 and CDR2: SEHNR and FQNEAQ (reference sequence). This CDR3 is 13 amino acids long. The CDR3 sequence is CASTSGRREKLFF. In DNA form, the CDR3 reads TGTGCCAGCACCTCCGGACGTAGGGAAAAACTGTTTTTT.

This clonotype has a count of ten or more. The V call is TRBV5-1, the J call TRBJ1-1; possibly TRBD1 for D (5 bases). There are 14 residues in the CDR3. Germline V CDR1 and CDR2: SGHRS, YFSETQ. Trimming removed 4 bases at V and 4 bases at J, with 14 bases between. The DNA for the CDR3 is TGCGCCAGCAGCGGAGGGGACCGGGGCACTGAAGCTTTCTTT. Translation gives CASSGGDRGTEAFF.

The chain joins TRBV19 to TRBJ1-5, with D possibly matching TRBD1 (6 bases). From germline, CDR1 is LNHDA and CDR2 SQIVND (reference sequence). Trimming stripped 3 bases from V and 3 bases from J, with 9 bases between. The CDR3 extends over 14 amino acids. The CDR3 nucleotides read TGTGCCAGTAGTATGGGGGGCCTCAATCAGCCCCAGCATTTT. This translates into CASSMGGLNQPQHF.

The rearrangement uses TRBV18 and TRBJ2-5, with 7 bases that match TRBD1. The CDR3 is 16 amino acids. V dropped 1 base and J dropped 1; count of bases not matched to a gene: 6. The germline CDR1 and CDR2 sequences are KGHSH and LQKENI. The CDR3, as DNA: TGTGCCAGCTCACCACGGTCAGGGGGAACCCAAGAGACCCAGTACTTC. This gives the protein CASSPRSGGTQETQYF.

The V call is TRBV7-8, the J call TRBJ2-3; D is undetermined. V lost 3 bases and J 3 bases, leaving 7 bases between the germline ends. Germline CDR1 SGHVS, CDR2 FQNEAQ. This CDR3 spans 13 amino acids. The CDR3 DNA follows: TGTGCCAGCAGCTTGCGAATTACAGATACGCAGTATTTT. Residues: CASSLRITDTQYF.

This clonotype showed up just once. This chain uses TRBV7-4 with TRBJ1-5, with D unclear. V was cut by 0 bases and J by 2 bases, with 8 bases left in between. The CDR3 is 15 amino acids. Germline CDR1 SGHVT, CDR2 SQSDAQ. CDR3 protein: CASSLAPVGNQPQHF. In DNA form, the CDR3 reads TGTGCCAGCAGCTTAGCGCCCGTGGGCAATCAGCCCCAGCATTTT.

The rearrangement uses TRBV18 and TRBJ1-5; 7 nucleotides agree with TRBD1. J gave up 5 bases and V 5 bases, and 6 bases lay outside the gene matches. Germline CDR1 is KGHSH and CDR2 is LQKENI. This CDR3 comprises 14 residues. The CDR3 DNA follows: TGTGCCAGCTCAATGACAGGGTACGATCAGCCCCAGCATTTT. Amino acids: CASSMTGYDQPQHF.